The 8 T cell receptor beta chains below were found in one sample sequenced in a study of pediatric ulcerative colitis. Repertoires were generated with immunoSEQ multiplex PCR, while TCRdb's copy carries only in-frame clones and drops some. Here the sample spans roughly 64,000 clones, approximately 87% being singletons. The specimen sequenced was blood. The source is a boy aged 5-17 years with severe ulcerative colitis.

The V and J genes are TRBV28 and TRBJ2-2, with TRBD1 identical over 9 bases. The germline gives CDR1 MDHEN, CDR2 SYDVKM. The ends lost 6 bases at V and 7 bases at J; junction bases unmatched: 12. The CDR3 spans 16 residues. CDR3 nucleotide sequence: TGTGCCAGCAGGTTGGGACAGGGATTGTGGAACGGGGAGCTGTTTTTT. As protein: CASRLGQGLWNGELFF. Full variable domain (missing parts from reference TRBV28 and TRBJ2-2): DVKVTQSSRYLVKRTGEKVFLECVQDMDHENMFWYRQDPGLGLRLIYFSYDVKMKEKGDIPEGYSVSREKKERFSLILESASTNQTSMYLCASRLGQGLWNGELFFGEGSRLTVL.

This chain joins TRBV7-9 and TRBJ1-1; no clear D. Looked up from germline, CDR1 is SEHNR and CDR2 is FQNEAQ (reference sequence). The CDR3 runs 13 residues. V was cut by 5 bases and J by 4 bases, with 11 bases left in between. CDR3: CASSPTASTEAFF. The CDR3 nucleotides are TGTGCCAGCAGCCCGACCGCGAGCACTGAAGCTTTCTTT.

The CDR3 loop is CASSPGEQANYGYTF. The CDR3 region has the DNA TGTGCCAGCTCACCTGGAGAACAGGCAAACTATGGCTACACCTTC. This chain uses TRBV18 with TRBJ1-2, with D perhaps TRBD1 (5 bases). The CDR3 totals 15 residues. Germline V gives CDR1 KGHSH, CDR2 LQKENI. Trimming took off 3 bases at V and 2 bases at J, with 13 bases between the two ends.

This chain joins TRBV5-1 and TRBJ2-1; 7 bases are a match to TRBD1. V shed 5 bases and J 7 bases; nucleotides not matched to a gene: 12. The CDR3 has 15 amino acids. In germline, CDR1 is SGHRS, CDR2 YFSETQ. In DNA form, the CDR3 reads TGCGCCAGCAGTAAGGGGGCGGACTCGAAGAATGAGCAGTTCTTC. It translates to CASSKGADSKNEQFF.

V is TRBV6-4 and J is TRBJ2-3; D is possibly TRBD2 (5 bases). Germline V lookup: CDR1 MRHNA, CDR2 SNTAGT. V was cut by 4 bases and J by 5 bases, with 13 bases left in between. This CDR3 contains 14 residues. CDR3 in amino acids: CASSGFAEEDTQYF. As DNA, the CDR3 is TGTGCCAGCAGTGGCTTCGCGGAGGAAGATACGCAGTATTTT.

This rearrangement joins TRBV29-1 to TRBJ1-2; 10 bases are a match to TRBD1. Trimming cost V 3 bases and J 4 bases; bases outside gene matches: 2. The CDR3 sequence is 13 residues long. Germline V lookup: CDR1 SQVTM, CDR2 ANQGSEA. The CDR3 loop is CSVEDRGAYGYTF. Here the CDR3 DNA reads TGCAGCGTTGAGGACAGGGGGGCCTATGGCTACACCTTC.

This clone has only one observation. V and J are TRBV2 and TRBJ2-1, with D possibly TRBD2 on 5 matching bases. The germline V gene has CDR1 SNHLY and CDR2 FYNNEI. The CDR3 extends over 14 amino acids. V lost 7 bases, J lost 6 bases, and 16 bases lay in between. The CDR3 DNA reads as TGTGCCAGCAACCCGGACGGACTGATCAATGAGCAGTTCTTC. Translated, it gives CASNPDGLINEQFF.

The V gene is TRBV10-2, the J gene TRBJ2-5, with D hard to call. The CDR3 has 12 amino acids. CDR1 WSHSY and CDR2 SAAADI come from the germline V gene. V lost 7 bases and J lost 4, with 10 bases in between. Written as DNA, the CDR3 is TGCGCCAGCATGGGCAGGCGAGAGACCCAGTACTTC. Its translation: CASMGRRETQYF.